The rows below give T cell receptor beta chains drawn from one sample of a study of OX40 agonist ivuxolimab in advanced cancers. The data were produced by immunoSEQ multiplex PCR, yet TCRdb's version contains in-frame clones alone and is incomplete. This sample has 15,000 to 20,000 clones; around 86% occur once, and the top ten carry roughly 15%. Sequenced material: CD4+ or CD8+ T cells sorted from blood, taken in a trial of the OX40 agonist ivuxolimab. These receptors all stem from an adult with an advanced solid tumor such as melanoma, head and neck, liver or kidney cancer. Both conserved end residues are part of each CDR3. Fields, in order: clone size, J gene, D gene, V gene, CDR3 protein, CDR3 DNA. The D gene is left open where the match is weak. Expanded clones are given a class, and other clones once, few, many or no size at all.

>.|TRBJ1-4|.|TRBV5-1
CASSLETGTSWEKLFF
TGCGCCAGCAGCTTGGAAACTGGGACGTCTTGGGAAAAACTGTTTTTT
>few|TRBJ1-1|.|TRBV25-1
CASRTGASEAFF
TGTGCCAGCCGGACGGGGGCATCTGAAGCTTTCTTT
>.|TRBJ1-2|.|TRBV27
CASSLNWRVVSLPNYGYTF
TGTGCCAGCAGTTTAAATTGGCGTGTCGTGAGTCTCCCTAACTATGGCTACACCTTC
>.|TRBJ2-1|.|TRBV9
CASSDSFVSYNEQFF
TGTGCCAGCAGCGACAGCTTCGTCTCCTACAATGAGCAGTTCTTC
>.|TRBJ1-3|.|TRBV6-5
CASSYGANSYGNTIYF
TGTGCCAGCAGTTACGGGGCCAACAGTTACGGAAACACCATATATTTT
>.|TRBJ2-7|.|TRBV15
CATSRDKGMSSYEQYF
TGTGCCACCAGCAGAGATAAGGGAATGAGCTCCTACGAGCAGTACTTC
>.|TRBJ2-1|TRBD2|TRBV19
CASTTSGPYNEQFF
TGTGCCAGTACGACTAGCGGGCCGTACAATGAGCAGTTCTTC
>.|TRBJ1-2|.|TRBV6-1
CASTLDLRGGYTF
TGTGCCAGCACCCTTGATCTACGTGGAGGCTACACCTTC
>.|TRBJ2-1|.|TRBV19
CASSSWDLNEQFF
TGTGCCAGTAGTTCCTGGGACCTCAATGAGCAGTTCTTC
>.|TRBJ1-5|.|TRBV4-1
CASSQVGGALNQPQHF
TGCGCCAGCAGCCAAGTCGGGGGGGCCTTAAATCAGCCCCAGCATTTT
>.|TRBJ1-2|TRBD1|TRBV6-4
CASSDSEGAHYGYTF
TGTGCCAGCAGTGACTCGGAGGGGGCCCACTATGGCTACACCTTC
>once|TRBJ2-7|TRBD2|TRBV6-1
CASRGRGTYEQYF
TGTGCCAGCAGGGGGCGGGGGACCTACGAGCAGTACTTC
>.|TRBJ1-2|TRBD1|TRBV19
CASSSGQGEYGYTF
TGTGCCAGTAGTTCGGGACAGGGAGAGTATGGCTACACCTTC
>.|TRBJ2-3|.|TRBV19
CASSIFKQISTDTQYF
TGTGCCAGTAGTATATTTAAACAGATTAGCACAGATACGCAGTATTTT
>.|TRBJ2-1|TRBD2|TRBV27
CASSPLAGRNEGQFF
TGTGCCAGCAGTCCACTAGCGGGACGCAATGAGGGGCAGTTCTTC
>.|TRBJ2-1|TRBD2|TRBV5-5
CASSFRGGTRVNEQFF
TGTGCCAGCAGCTTCCGCGGGGGGACCAGGGTCAATGAGCAGTTCTTC
>.|TRBJ1-1|TRBD1|TRBV5-1
CASSPGQGLMNTEAFF
TGCGCCAGCAGCCCCGGACAGGGATTAATGAACACTGAAGCTTTCTTT
>.|TRBJ2-3|.|TRBV20-1
CSASRGTQYF
TGCAGTGCTAGCCGGGGTACGCAGTATTTT
>.|TRBJ1-4|.|TRBV14
CASSTPRGATNEKLFF
TGTGCCAGCAGCACTCCGCGGGGTGCAACTAATGAAAAACTGTTTTTT
>.|TRBJ2-7|.|TRBV30
CAWRDSQGFVSWEQYF
TGTGCCTGGAGGGACTCTCAGGGTTTTGTGAGTTGGGAGCAGTACTTC
>.|TRBJ1-1|TRBD1|TRBV19
CASSIDLARGNGEAFF
TGTGCCAGTAGTATAGATTTAGCCAGGGGGAACGGTGAAGCTTTCTTT
>.|TRBJ1-1|TRBD1|TRBV27
CASSWGTGTGTEAFF
TGTGCCAGCAGTTGGGGGACAGGGACGGGCACTGAAGCTTTCTTT
>.|TRBJ2-4|.|TRBV2
CASTPWMGDIQYF
TGTGCCAGCACCCCGTGGATGGGGGACATTCAGTACTTC
>.|TRBJ2-7|TRBD1|TRBV28
CASRLDRGLLDEQYF
TGTGCCAGCAGGCTGGACAGGGGGCTTTTGGACGAGCAGTACTTC
>.|TRBJ2-1|TRBD2|TRBV9
CASSVGSGGSYNEQFF
TGTGCCAGCAGCGTAGGTAGCGGGGGGTCCTACAATGAGCAGTTCTTC
>.|TRBJ1-1|.|TRBV28
CASSLALRGTEAFF
TGTGCCAGCAGTTTGGCTCTAAGGGGCACTGAAGCTTTCTTT
>few|TRBJ2-7|.|TRBV27
CASSWEVSYEQYF
TGTGCCAGCAGTTGGGAGGTTTCCTACGAGCAGTACTTC
>.|TRBJ2-5|TRBD1|TRBV2
CASQTGNLIVTQYF
TGTGCCAGCCAGACAGGGAACCTCATCGTGACCCAGTACTTC
>.|TRBJ1-4|.|TRBV21-1
CASSNDPRTNSSCATNEKLFF
TGTGCCAGCAGCAATGACCCCCGAACGAACAGTTCTTGTGCAACTAATGAAAAACTGTTTTTT
>.|TRBJ1-1|.|TRBV19
CASSILRGTEAFF
TGTGCCAGTAGTATCCTCCGGGGCACTGAAGCTTTCTTT
>.|TRBJ2-2|.|TRBV30
CAWSRVGPGELFF
TGTGCCTGGAGTCGGGTAGGCCCCGGGGAGCTGTTTTTT
>.|TRBJ2-1|.|TRBV7-6
CASSLEISGYNEQFF
TGTGCCAGCAGCTTAGAAATTAGCGGATACAATGAGCAGTTCTTC
>.|TRBJ1-4|TRBD1|TRBV5-8
CASSPGQASLNEKLFF
TGTGCCAGCAGCCCTGGACAGGCTTCCCTCAATGAAAAACTGTTTTTT
>.|TRBJ1-5|.|TRBV4-1
CASSRRADRNQPQHF
TGCGCCAGCAGCCGCCGCGCAGACCGCAATCAGCCCCAGCATTTT
>.|TRBJ1-5|TRBD1|TRBV30
CAWGQGAEPQHF
TGTGCCTGGGGACAGGGGGCAGAGCCCCAGCATTTT
>.|TRBJ2-5|TRBD1|TRBV28
CASSLAGTEETQYF
TGTGCCAGCAGCCTAGCCGGGACAGAAGAGACCCAGTACTTC
>.|TRBJ2-3|.|TRBV4-1
CASSQEGGAGTDTQYF
TGCGCCAGCAGCCAAGAAGGGGGGGCAGGCACAGATACGCAGTATTTT
>.|TRBJ2-1|.|TRBV27
CASSFRSGNEQFF
TGTGCCAGCAGTTTTCGCTCGGGAAATGAGCAGTTCTTC
>few|TRBJ2-7|.|TRBV7-6
CASSLVVGTSYEQYF
TGTGCCAGCAGCTTAGTGGTTGGGACCTCCTACGAGCAGTACTTC
>.|TRBJ2-1|TRBD2|TRBV4-1
CASSQATGGQFF
TGCGCCAGCAGCCAAGCGACGGGGGGGCAGTTCTTC
>.|TRBJ2-7|.|TRBV27
CASSLDQGNEQYF
TGTGCCAGCAGTTTAGACCAGGGGAACGAGCAGTACTTC
>medium-sized|TRBJ2-5|.|TRBV11-2
CASSLVQETQYF
TGTGCCAGCAGCTTAGTGCAAGAGACCCAGTACTTC
>.|TRBJ1-2|.|TRBV14
CASSQEGAYGYTF
TGTGCCAGCAGCCAAGAAGGAGCCTATGGCTACACCTTC
>.|TRBJ2-1|TRBD2|TRBV27
CASSLGREWFF
TGTGCCAGCAGTTTAGGGCGGGAGTGGTTCTTC
>.|TRBJ2-2|.|TRBV2
CASSTEIGAPQNTGELFF
TGTGCCAGCAGTACGGAGATAGGGGCTCCGCAGAACACCGGGGAGCTGTTTTTT
>once|TRBJ1-4|.|TRBV2
CASSEEGRSNEKLFF
TGTGCCAGCAGTGAAGAAGGGCGATCTAATGAAAAACTGTTTTTT
>.|TRBJ2-7|TRBD2|TRBV6-5
CASSYRTSGTYEQYF
TGTGCCAGCAGTTACCGGACTAGCGGAACTTACGAGCAGTACTTC
>once|TRBJ2-2|TRBD2|TRBV5-5
CASSPHPTSGNTGELFF
TGTGCCAGCAGCCCTCACCCGACTAGCGGGAACACCGGGGAGCTGTTTTTT
>.|TRBJ2-7|.|TRBV20-1
CSARVGYEQYF
TGCAGTGCTAGAGTGGGCTACGAGCAGTACTTC
>few|TRBJ1-1|.|TRBV30
CAWSVQVTVNTEAFF
TGTGCCTGGAGTGTACAAGTTACAGTTAACACTGAAGCTTTCTTT